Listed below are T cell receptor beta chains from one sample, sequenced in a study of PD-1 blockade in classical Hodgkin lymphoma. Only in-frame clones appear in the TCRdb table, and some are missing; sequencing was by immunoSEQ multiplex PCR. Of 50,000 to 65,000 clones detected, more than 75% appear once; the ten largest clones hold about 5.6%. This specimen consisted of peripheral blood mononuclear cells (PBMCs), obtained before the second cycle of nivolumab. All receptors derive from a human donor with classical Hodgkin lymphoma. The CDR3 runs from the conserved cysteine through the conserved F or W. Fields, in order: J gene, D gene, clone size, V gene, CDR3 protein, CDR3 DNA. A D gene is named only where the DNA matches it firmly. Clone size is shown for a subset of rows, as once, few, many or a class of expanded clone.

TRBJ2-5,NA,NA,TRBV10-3,CAISESGGPETQYF,TGTGCCATCAGTGAGTCCGGGGGTCCGGAGACCCAGTACTTC
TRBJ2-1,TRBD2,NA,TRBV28,CASSLPAVGLTWGEQFF,TGTGCCAGCAGTTTGCCCGCAGTGGGACTAACTTGGGGTGAGCAGTTCTTC
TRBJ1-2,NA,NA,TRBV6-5,CASSYSRKGEQGYTF,TGTGCCAGCAGTTACTCGAGGAAGGGGGAGCAAGGCTACACCTTC
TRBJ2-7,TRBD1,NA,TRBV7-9,CASSSGQSKTLYEQYF,TGTGCCAGCAGCTCGGGACAGAGCAAGACATTATACGAGCAGTACTTC
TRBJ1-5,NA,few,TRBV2,CASKGDQPQHF,TGTGCCAGCAAGGGGGATCAGCCCCAGCATTTT
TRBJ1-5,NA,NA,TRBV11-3,CASSSQGGRLCNQPQHF,TGTGCCAGCAGCTCCCAAGGGGGGCGCTTATGCAATCAGCCCCAGCATTTT
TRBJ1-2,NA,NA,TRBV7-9,CASSYLERDAYLTYGYTF,TGTGCCAGCAGCTACCTAGAGAGGGATGCCTATCTAACCTATGGCTACACCTTC
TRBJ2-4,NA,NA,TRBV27,CASRSTLAKNIQYF,TGTGCCAGCAGATCGACCTTAGCCAAAAACATTCAGTACTTC
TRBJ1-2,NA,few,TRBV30,CAWSRQTNGYTF,TGTGCCTGGAGTCGACAGACTAATGGCTACACCTTC
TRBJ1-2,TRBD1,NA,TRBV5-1,CASSSLEGASAAF,TGCGCCAGCAGCTCCCTCGAGGGGGCGTCAGCAGCCTTC